The 18 T cell receptor beta chains reported below all come from one sample, sequenced in a study of CD8 T cells in ankylosing spondylitis. TCRdb reanalysed the 5' RACE reads using MiXCR and keeps one entry per CDR3 protein. The data show about 140,000 distinct CDR3 sequences, around 6.6% seen once. The sample comprised blood, either unsorted or a sorted T cell fraction (not recorded which). The receptors stem from a female donor with ankylosing spondylitis or in good health (not recorded which).

This clonotype was counted once. The chain couples TRBV6-5 to TRBJ2-7; D not certain. Trimming took off 0 bases at V and 6 bases at J, with 18 bases between the two ends. The CDR3 contains 16 residues. The germline V gene has CDR1 MNHEY and CDR2 SVGAGI. The CDR3 sequence: CASSYSKQFGHSEQYF. CDR3 nucleotide sequence: TGTGCCAGCAGTTACTCGAAACAGTTTGGGCACTCCGAGCAGTACTTC.

This clonotype was seen a few times. This chain uses TRBV5-1 with TRBJ1-6, with unresolved D. CDR1 is SGHRS, CDR2 YFSETQ, per germline. The ends were cut back, 6 bases at V and 6 bases at J, with 16 bases in the middle. The CDR3 is 15 residues long. CDR3 sequence reads: CASNEDGLINSPLHF. The CDR3 region has the DNA TGCGCCAGCAACGAGGACGGATTGATTAATTCACCCCTCCACTTT.

This clonotype was seen repeatedly, ten times or more. V gene TRBV7-6 combines with J gene TRBJ1-1; unclear D gene. CDR3 length: 14 residues. V was pared by 1 base and J by 4 bases, with 10 bases between. Germline CDR1 reads SGHVS; CDR2 reads FNYEAQ. This CDR3 is CASSLEVGFTEAFF. CDR3 nucleotide sequence: TGTGCCAGCAGCTTAGAGGTTGGTTTCACTGAAGCTTTCTTT. The full variable domain, its missing parts supplied by reference TRBV7-6 and TRBJ1-1, is GAGVSQSPRYKVTKRGQDVALRCDPISGHVSLYWYRQALGQGPEFLTYFNYEAQQDKSGLPNDRFSAERPEGSISTLTIQRTEQRDSAMYRCASSLEVGFTEAFFGQGTRLTVV.

Many counts were recorded for this clonotype. V is TRBV5-1 and J is TRBJ1-6; D ambiguous. The germline CDR1 and CDR2 sequences are SGHRS and YFSETQ. CDR3 size: 14 residues. V was pared by 4 bases and J by 9 bases, with 14 bases between. For the CDR3, the DNA is TGCGCCAGCAGCGCGGGCAACGGGGTTTCACCCCTCCACTTT. It yields the protein CASSAGNGVSPLHF.

This clonotype was seen at least ten times. V usage is TRBV7-2 and J usage is TRBJ1-5, with 9 bases identical to TRBD1. V trimming: 5 bases; J trimming: 3 bases; junction bases outside the gene matches: 5. Germline CDR1 and CDR2: SGHTA and FQGNSA. The CDR3 has 15 amino acids. Written as DNA, the CDR3 is TGTGCCAGCAGCCCCCGGACAGGGGACAATCAGCCCCAGCATTTT. Residues: CASSPRTGDNQPQHF.

This clonotype was seen many times. The chain is built from TRBV29-1 and TRBJ2-3; D ambiguous. Germline V gene lookup returns CDR1 SQVTM and CDR2 ANQGSEA. V was cut by 0 bases and J by 4 bases, with 5 bases left in between. The CDR3 sequence is 12 residues long. The CDR3: CSVEETADTQYF. The CDR3 nucleotides read TGCAGCGTTGAAGAAACAGCAGATACGCAGTATTTT.

This clonotype showed up many times. This chain connects TRBV4-1 to TRBJ1-6; D uncertain. CDR1 is MGHRA and CDR2 is YSYEKL in the germline V gene. The CDR3 loop spans 16 amino acids. Trimming shortened V by 0 bases and J by 7 bases, and 13 bases separated the two germline ends. The CDR3 protein is CASSQDSGSWNSPLHF. As DNA, the CDR3 is TGCGCCAGCAGCCAAGATTCGGGTTCATGGAATTCACCCCTCCACTTT.

This clonotype occurred many times. This sequence joins TRBV27 and TRBJ1-1, with 7 bases matching TRBD1. Germline CDR1 MNHEY, CDR2 SMNVEV (reference sequence). Losses at the gene ends were 8 bases for V and 6 bases for J; bases not matched to a gene: 6. The CDR3 totals 12 residues. In nucleotides, the CDR3 is TGTGCCAGCGGTCAAACAGGGGCTGAAGCTTTCTTT. Protein sequence: CASGQTGAEAFF.

This clonotype was seen many times. In nucleotides, the CDR3 is TGCGCCAGCCGCCGCAGTAGTAACTATGGCTACACCTTC. This translates into CASRRSSNYGYTF. The chain uses TRBV5-1 and TRBJ1-2; D gene uncertain. The germline V and J ends were trimmed by 7 bases and 1 base, with 11 bases remaining between them. This CDR3 contains 13 residues. CDR1 SGHRS and CDR2 YFSETQ come from the germline V gene.

V is TRBV28 and J is TRBJ1-2; D unresolved. Per germline, CDR1 MDHEN and CDR2 SYDVKM. The length of the CDR3 is 13 residues. The ends were cut back, 2 bases at V and 1 base at J, with 5 bases in the middle. The CDR3 nucleotides read TGTGCCAGCAGTTTAGCCAGTAACTATGGCTACACCTTC. Amino acid sequence: CASSLASNYGYTF.

This clonotype has at least ten counts. The chain carries TRBV7-6 and TRBJ2-3, with 7 bases aligning to TRBD2. The CDR3 is 16 amino acids. V lost 6 bases to trimming and J lost 4 bases; unmatched junction nucleotides: 13. Germline V CDR1 and CDR2: SGHVS, FNYEAQ. CDR3 sequence: CASSSGNGGISDTQYF. The CDR3 coding sequence is TGTGCCAGCAGTTCGGGCAACGGGGGGATCTCAGATACGCAGTATTTT.

This clonotype was observed many times. The chain joins TRBV12-3 or TRBV12-4 to TRBJ1-1; TRBD1 matches at 11 bases. CDR3 length equals 12 residues. The junction had 4 bases not matched to a gene; V was cut back by 10 bases and J by 6 bases. DNA for the CDR3: TGTGCCACAGGACAGGGGGCCGCTGAAGCTTTCTTT. Amino acid sequence: CATGQGAAEAFF.

This clonotype was detected many times. This chain links TRBV7-2 with TRBJ2-7; possible D gene TRBD1, 6 bases. The CDR3 spans 12 residues. Between the trimmed V and J ends, which lost 9 bases and 1 base, there was a span of 10 bases. Germline V CDR1 and CDR2: SGHTA, FQGNSA. The CDR3 loop reads CASKQGSYEQYF. The DNA of the CDR3 is TGTGCCAGTAAACAGGGTTCCTACGAGCAGTACTTC. The entire variable domain, with the rest obtained from reference TRBV7-2 and TRBJ2-7, is as follows: GAGVSQSPSNKVTEKGKDVELRCDPISGHTALYWYRQSLGQGLEFLIYFQGNSAPDKSGLPSDRFSAERTGGSVSTLTIQRTQQEDSAVYLCASKQGSYEQYFGPGTRLTVT.

The table lists this clonotype with a few counts. One end of the junction fails to match germline, which may point to a read error. The chain uses TRBV7-2 and TRBJ2-1; unclear D gene. Germline loops: CDR1 SGHTA, CDR2 FQGNSA. The CDR3 spans 13 residues. CDR3 loop: CASSLVQYNKQFF. CDR3 DNA sequence: TGTGCCAGCAGCTTGGTACAATACAATAAGCAGTTCTTC.

V usage is TRBV11-2 and J usage is TRBJ2-2; D is undetermined. The germline V and J ends were trimmed by 4 bases and 0 bases, with 15 bases remaining between them. In germline, CDR1 is SGHAT, CDR2 FQNNGV. The CDR3 has 17 residues. The CDR3 bases are TGTGCCAGCAGCTCCAATAGTCTATGGACGAACACCGGGGAGCTGTTTTTT. Translation: CASSSNSLWTNTGELFF.

This clonotype was counted many times. The rearrangement uses TRBV9 and TRBJ2-5; a weak D match, TRBD1 (5 bases). CDR1 SGDLS and CDR2 YYNGEE come from the germline V gene. The CDR3 spans 13 residues. The germline V and J ends were trimmed by 2 bases and 1 base, with 6 bases remaining between them. CDR3 in amino acids: CASSVDSQETQYF. CDR3 nucleotides: TGTGCCAGCAGCGTCGACAGCCAAGAGACCCAGTACTTC.

This chain uses TRBV18 with TRBJ1-4; D is possibly TRBD1 (6 bases). Trimming took 1 base from V and 7 from J, leaving 13 bases between them. The CDR3 consists of 15 residues. CDR1 and CDR2 from the germline V gene are KGHSH and LQKENI. CDR3 sequence (DNA): TGTGCCAGCTCACCACAAGGTACAGGGCGTGAAAAACTGTTTTTT. As protein: CASSPQGTGREKLFF.

This clonotype was counted many times. The rearrangement uses TRBV6-1 and TRBJ1-5; 7 nucleotides match TRBD1. Germline CDR1 is MNHNS and CDR2 is SASEGT. The CDR3 runs 14 residues. Trimming took 8 bases from V and 11 from J; bases not matched to a gene: 15. The CDR3 sequence is CASHRAGGFSTQHF. The CDR3 nucleotides read TGTGCCAGCCATCGGGCAGGGGGTTTTTCTACCCAGCATTTT.